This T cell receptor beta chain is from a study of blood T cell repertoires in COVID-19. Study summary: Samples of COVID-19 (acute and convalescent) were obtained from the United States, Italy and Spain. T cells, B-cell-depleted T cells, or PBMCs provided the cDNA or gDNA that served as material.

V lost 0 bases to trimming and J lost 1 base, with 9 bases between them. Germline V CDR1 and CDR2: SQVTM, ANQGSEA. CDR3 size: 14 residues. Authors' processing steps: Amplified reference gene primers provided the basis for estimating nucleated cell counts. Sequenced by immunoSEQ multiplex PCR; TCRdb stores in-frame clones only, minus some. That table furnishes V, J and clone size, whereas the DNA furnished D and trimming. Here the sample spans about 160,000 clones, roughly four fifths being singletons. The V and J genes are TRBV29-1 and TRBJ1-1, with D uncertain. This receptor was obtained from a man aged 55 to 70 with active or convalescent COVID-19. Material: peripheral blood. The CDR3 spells CSVEDGHKNTEAFF. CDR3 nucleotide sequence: TGCAGCGTTGAAGATGGCCACAAGAACACTGAAGCTTTCTTT.